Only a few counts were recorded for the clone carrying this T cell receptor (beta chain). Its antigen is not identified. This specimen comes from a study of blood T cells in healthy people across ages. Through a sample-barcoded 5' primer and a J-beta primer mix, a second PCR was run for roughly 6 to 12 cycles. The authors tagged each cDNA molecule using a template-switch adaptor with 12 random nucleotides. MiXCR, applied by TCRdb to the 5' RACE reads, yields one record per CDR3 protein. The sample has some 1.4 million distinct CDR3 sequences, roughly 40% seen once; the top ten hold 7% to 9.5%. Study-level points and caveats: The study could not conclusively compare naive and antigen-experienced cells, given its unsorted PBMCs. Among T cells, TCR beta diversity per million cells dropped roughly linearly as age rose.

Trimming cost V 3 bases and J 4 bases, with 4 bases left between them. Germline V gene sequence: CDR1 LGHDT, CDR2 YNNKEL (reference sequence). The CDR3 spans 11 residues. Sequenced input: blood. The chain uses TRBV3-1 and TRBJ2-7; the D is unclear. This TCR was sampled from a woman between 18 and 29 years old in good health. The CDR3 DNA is TGTGCCAGCAGCCATAGATACGAGCAGTACTTC. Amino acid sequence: CASSHRYEQYF.